These T cell receptor beta chains were read from a single sample in a study of T cells in Graves' hyperthyroidism and ophthalmopathy. TCRdb ran MiXCR on the multiplex PCR reads and lists one entry per CDR3 protein. The sample lists hundreds of thousands of distinct CDR3 sequences, around 14% occurring once. Sequenced: blood. The receptors originated from a woman aged 25 to 39 with Graves' hyperthyroidism that later progressed to Graves' ophthalmopathy. The CDR3 runs from the conserved cysteine through the conserved F or W.

TRBV27	TRBJ2-7	14	CASTRNDRSYEQYF
TRBV14	TRBJ1-2	13	CASSHTAYYGYTF
TRBV2	TRBJ2-7	15	CASHLAGGHSYEQYF
TRBV19	TRBJ2-4	13	CASSIGPVGIQYF
TRBV27	TRBJ2-7	15	CASSTRDRGLDEQYF
TRBV7-2	TRBJ1-2	13	CASSLAETYGYTF
TRBV11-3	TRBJ2-7	15	CASSPEGQGPYEQYF
TRBV4-3	TRBJ1-6	16	CASSQGGWESGSPLHF
TRBV18	TRBJ1-1	12	CASSPPGSYAFF
TRBV7-2	TRBJ2-3	15	CASSRRAGNTDTQYF